This TCR beta chain was captured by sequencing in a study of CD8 T cells in ankylosing spondylitis. Details on this clonotype: Its specificity is not known.

Trimming cost V 1 base and J 7 bases, with 8 bases left between them. Germline V gene data show CDR1 as SGHVS and CDR2 as FNYEAQ. The CDR3 loop spans 13 amino acids. TCRdb re-derived calls from the 5' RACE reads in MiXCR, one entry per CDR3 protein. The table includes some 39,000 distinct CDR3 sequences, roughly 13% detected once. Study-wide points: Some of the motif variants had earlier been found in reactive arthritis patients' fluid and blood. Characteristic of ankylosing spondylitis blood, it appeared, was a TCR beta motif comprising about 8 highly homologous variants. It was reported that disease-linked clones were significantly enriched in matched ankylosing spondylitis synovial fluid.

The sequencing sample was made of synovial fluid, either unsorted or a sorted T cell fraction (not recorded which). This clonotype was sampled from a male donor with ankylosing spondylitis. The gene calls are TRBV7-6 and TRBJ1-5; the D is unclear. The CDR3: CASSLEKGQPQHF. CDR3 nucleotide sequence: TGTGCCAGCAGCTTAGAAAAGGGCCAGCCCCAGCATTTT.